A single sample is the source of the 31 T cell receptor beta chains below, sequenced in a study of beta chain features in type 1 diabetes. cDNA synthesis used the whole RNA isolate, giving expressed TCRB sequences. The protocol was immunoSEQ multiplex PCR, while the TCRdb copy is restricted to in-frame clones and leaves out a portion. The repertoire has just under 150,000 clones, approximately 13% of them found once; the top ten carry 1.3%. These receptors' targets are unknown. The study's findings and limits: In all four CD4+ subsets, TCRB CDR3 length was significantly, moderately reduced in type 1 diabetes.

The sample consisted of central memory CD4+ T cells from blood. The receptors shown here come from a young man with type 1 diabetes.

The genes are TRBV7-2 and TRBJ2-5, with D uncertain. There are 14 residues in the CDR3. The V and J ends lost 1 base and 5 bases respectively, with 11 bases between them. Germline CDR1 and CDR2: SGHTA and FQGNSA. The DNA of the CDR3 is TGTGCCAGCAGCTTAGATGGCGGATGGGAGACCCAGTACTTC. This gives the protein CASSLDGGWETQYF. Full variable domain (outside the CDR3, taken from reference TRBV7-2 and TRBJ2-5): GAGVSQSPSNKVTEKGKDVELRCDPISGHTALYWYRQSLGQGLEFLIYFQGNSAPDKSGLPSDRFSAERTGGSVSTLTIQRTQQEDSAVYLCASSLDGGWETQYFGPGTRLLVL.

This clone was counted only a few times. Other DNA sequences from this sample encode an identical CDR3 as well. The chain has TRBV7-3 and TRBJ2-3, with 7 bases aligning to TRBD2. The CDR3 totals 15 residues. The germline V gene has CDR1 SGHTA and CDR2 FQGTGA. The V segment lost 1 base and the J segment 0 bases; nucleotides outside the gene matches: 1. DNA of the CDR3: TGTGCCAGCAGCTTAAAAGCGGGGAGCACAGATACGCAGTATTTT. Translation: CASSLKAGSTDTQYF.

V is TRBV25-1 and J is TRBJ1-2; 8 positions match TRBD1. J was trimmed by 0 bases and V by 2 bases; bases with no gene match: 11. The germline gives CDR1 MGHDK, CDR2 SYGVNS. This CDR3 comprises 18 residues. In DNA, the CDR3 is TGTGCCAGCAGTGAAGGAACAGGGGGACCCTCCTCTAACTATGGCTACACCTTC. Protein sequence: CASSEGTGGPSSNYGYTF.

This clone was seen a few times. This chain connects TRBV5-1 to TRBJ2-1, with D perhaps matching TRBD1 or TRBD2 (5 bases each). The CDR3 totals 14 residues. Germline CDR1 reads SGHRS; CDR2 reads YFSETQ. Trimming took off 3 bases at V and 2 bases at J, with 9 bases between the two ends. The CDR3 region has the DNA TGCGCCAGCAGCTCCGGGACCACCTACAATGAGCAGTTCTTC. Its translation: CASSSGTTYNEQFF.

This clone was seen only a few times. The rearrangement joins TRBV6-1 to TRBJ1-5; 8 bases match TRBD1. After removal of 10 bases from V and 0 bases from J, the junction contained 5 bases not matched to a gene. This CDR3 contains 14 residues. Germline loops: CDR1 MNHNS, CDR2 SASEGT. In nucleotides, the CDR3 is TGTGCCATCAGGACAGGGCTTAGCAATCAGCCCCAGCATTTT. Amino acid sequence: CAIRTGLSNQPQHF.

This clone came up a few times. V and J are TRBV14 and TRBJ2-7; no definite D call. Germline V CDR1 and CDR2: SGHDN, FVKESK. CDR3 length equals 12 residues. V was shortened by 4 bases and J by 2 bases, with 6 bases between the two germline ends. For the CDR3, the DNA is TGTGCCAGCAGCCTGGATCCCTACGAGCAGTACTTC. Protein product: CASSLDPYEQYF.

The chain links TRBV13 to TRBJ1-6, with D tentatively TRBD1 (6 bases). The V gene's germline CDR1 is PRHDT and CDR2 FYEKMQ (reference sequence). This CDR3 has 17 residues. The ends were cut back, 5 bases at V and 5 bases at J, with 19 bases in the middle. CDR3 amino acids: CASSPAAQGADNSPLHF. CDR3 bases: TGTGCCAGCAGCCCCGCTGCACAGGGAGCGGATAATTCACCCCTCCACTTT. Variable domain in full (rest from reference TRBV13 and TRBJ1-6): AAGVIQSPRHLIKEKRETATLKCYPIPRHDTVYWYQQGPGQDPQFLISFYEKMQSDKGSIPDRFSAQQFSDYHSELNMSSLELGDSALYFCASSPAAQGADNSPLHFGNGTRLTVT.

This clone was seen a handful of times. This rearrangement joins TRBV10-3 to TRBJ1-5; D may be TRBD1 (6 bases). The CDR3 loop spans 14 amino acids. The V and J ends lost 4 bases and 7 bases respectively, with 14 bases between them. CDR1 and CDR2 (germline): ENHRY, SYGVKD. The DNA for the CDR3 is TGTGCCATCAGTGGGGATAGGGGGATCCAGCCCCAGCATTTT. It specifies CAISGDRGIQPQHF.

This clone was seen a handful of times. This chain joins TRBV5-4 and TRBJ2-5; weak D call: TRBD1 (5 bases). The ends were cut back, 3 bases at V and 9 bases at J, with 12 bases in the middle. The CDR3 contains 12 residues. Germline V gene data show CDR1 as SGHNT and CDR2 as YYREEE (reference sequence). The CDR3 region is CASSSAQGAQYF. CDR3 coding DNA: TGTGCCAGCAGCTCGGCCCAAGGGGCCCAGTACTTC.

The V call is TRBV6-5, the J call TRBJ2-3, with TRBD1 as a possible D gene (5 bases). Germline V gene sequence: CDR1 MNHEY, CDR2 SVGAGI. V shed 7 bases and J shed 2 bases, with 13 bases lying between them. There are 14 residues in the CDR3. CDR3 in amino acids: CASKGWWSTDTQYF. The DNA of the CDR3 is TGTGCCAGCAAGGGGTGGTGGTCCACAGATACGCAGTATTTT.

The CDR3 sequence: CASSISYEQYF. CDR3 in DNA: TGTGCCAGCAGCATCAGCTACGAGCAGTACTTC. V gene TRBV5-8 combines with J gene TRBJ2-7; D gene uncertain. The germline V and J ends were trimmed by 4 bases and 3 bases, with 5 bases remaining between them. This CDR3 is built from 11 residues. Germline assignment: CDR1 SGHTS and CDR2 YDEGEE.

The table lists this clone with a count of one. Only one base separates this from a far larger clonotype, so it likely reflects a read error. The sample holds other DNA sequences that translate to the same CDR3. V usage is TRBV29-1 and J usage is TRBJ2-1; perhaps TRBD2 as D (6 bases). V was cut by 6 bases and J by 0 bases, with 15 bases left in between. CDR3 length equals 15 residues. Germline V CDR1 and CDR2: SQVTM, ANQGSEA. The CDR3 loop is CSVGGSGSSYNEQFF. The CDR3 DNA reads TGCAGCGTCGGTGGGTCCGGGAGCTCCTACAATGAGCAGTTCTTC.

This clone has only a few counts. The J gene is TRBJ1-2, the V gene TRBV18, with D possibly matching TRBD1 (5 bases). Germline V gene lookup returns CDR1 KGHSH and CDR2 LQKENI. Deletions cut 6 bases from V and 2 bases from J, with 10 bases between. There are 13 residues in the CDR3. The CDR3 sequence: CASSGTANYGYTF. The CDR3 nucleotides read TGTGCCAGCTCGGGGACCGCCAACTATGGCTACACCTTC.

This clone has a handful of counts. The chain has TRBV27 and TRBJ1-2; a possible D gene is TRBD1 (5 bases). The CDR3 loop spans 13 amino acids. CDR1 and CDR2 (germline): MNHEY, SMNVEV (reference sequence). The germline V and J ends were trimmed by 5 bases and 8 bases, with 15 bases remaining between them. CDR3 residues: CASSPPGSWGYTF. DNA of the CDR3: TGTGCCAGCAGTCCACCAGGGTCCTGGGGCTACACCTTC.

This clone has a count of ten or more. CDR3 sequence (DNA): TGCGCCAGCAGCCAAGCCTACAGGGGCAGGACTGAAGCTTTCTTT. Protein sequence: CASSQAYRGRTEAFF. V and J are TRBV4-1 and TRBJ1-1, with 7 bases identical to TRBD1. This CDR3 spans 15 amino acids. The trim removed 1 base at V and 5 bases at J, leaving 7 bases unmatched. The V gene's germline CDR1 is MGHRA and CDR2 YSYEKL.

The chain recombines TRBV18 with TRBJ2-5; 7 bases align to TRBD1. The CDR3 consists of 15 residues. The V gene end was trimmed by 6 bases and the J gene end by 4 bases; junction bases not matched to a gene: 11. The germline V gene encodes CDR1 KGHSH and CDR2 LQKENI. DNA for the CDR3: TGTGCCAGCTCCACTCTACGGACAGGAAGAGAGACCCAGTACTTC. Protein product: CASSTLRTGRETQYF.

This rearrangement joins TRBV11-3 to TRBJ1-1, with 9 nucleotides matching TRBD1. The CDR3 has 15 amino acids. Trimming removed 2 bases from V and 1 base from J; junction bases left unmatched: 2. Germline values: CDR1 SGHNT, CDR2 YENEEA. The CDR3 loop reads CASSLTGQGNTEAFF. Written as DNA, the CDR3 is TGTGCCAGCAGCTTAACGGGACAGGGGAACACTGAAGCTTTCTTT.

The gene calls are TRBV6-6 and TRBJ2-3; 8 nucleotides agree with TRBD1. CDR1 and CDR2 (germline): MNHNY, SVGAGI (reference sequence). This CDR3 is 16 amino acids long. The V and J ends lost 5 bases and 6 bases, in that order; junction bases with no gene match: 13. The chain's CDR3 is CASSNTNPGGGDTQYF. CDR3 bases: TGTGCCAGCAGTAACACAAATCCAGGGGGCGGGGATACGCAGTATTTT.

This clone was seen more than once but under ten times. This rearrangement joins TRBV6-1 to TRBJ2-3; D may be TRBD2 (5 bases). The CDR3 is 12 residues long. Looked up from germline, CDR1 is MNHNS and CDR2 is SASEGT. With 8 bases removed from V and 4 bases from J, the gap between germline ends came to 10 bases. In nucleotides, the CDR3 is TGTGCCAGCGGGAGAGACTCAGATACGCAGTATTTT. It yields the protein CASGRDSDTQYF.

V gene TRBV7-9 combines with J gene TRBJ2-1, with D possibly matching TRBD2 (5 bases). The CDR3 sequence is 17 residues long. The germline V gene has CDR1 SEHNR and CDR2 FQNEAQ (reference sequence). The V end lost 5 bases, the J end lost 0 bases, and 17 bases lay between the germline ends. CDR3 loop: CASSQDKGGSSYNEQFF. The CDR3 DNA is TGTGCCAGCAGCCAAGATAAGGGTGGGAGCTCCTACAATGAGCAGTTCTTC.

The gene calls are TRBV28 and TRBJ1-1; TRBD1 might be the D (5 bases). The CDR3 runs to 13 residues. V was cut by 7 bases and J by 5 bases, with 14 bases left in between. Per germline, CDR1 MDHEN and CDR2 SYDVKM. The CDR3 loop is CASTGPRGTEAFF. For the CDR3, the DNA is TGTGCCAGCACGGGCCCCCGGGGGACTGAAGCTTTCTTT.

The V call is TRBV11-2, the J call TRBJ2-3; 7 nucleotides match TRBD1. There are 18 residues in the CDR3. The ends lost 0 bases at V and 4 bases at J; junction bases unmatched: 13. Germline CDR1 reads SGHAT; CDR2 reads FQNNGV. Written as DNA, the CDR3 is TGTGCCAGCAGCTTAGATCTCCCTAGGGGGCGGCGGTCAGATACGCAGTATTTT. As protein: CASSLDLPRGRRSDTQYF. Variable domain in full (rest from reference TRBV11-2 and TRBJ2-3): EAGVAQSPRYKIIEKRQSVAFWCNPISGHATLYWYQQILGQGPKLLIQFQNNGVVDDSQLPKDRFSAERLKGVDSTLKIQPAKLEDSAVYLCASSLDLPRGRRSDTQYFGPGTRLTVL.

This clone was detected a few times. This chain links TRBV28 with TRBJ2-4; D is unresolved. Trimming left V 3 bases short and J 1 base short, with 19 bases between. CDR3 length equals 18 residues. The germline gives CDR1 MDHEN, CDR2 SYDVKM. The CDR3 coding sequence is TGTGCCAGCAGTTTGGATGGGTCTGCGGTATTGGCCAAAAACATTCAGTACTTC. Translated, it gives CASSLDGSAVLAKNIQYF. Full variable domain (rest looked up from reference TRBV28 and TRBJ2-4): DVKVTQSSRYLVKRTGEKVFLECVQDMDHENMFWYRQDPGLGLRLIYFSYDVKMKEKGDIPEGYSVSREKKERFSLILESASTNQTSMYLCASSLDGSAVLAKNIQYFGAGTRLSVL.

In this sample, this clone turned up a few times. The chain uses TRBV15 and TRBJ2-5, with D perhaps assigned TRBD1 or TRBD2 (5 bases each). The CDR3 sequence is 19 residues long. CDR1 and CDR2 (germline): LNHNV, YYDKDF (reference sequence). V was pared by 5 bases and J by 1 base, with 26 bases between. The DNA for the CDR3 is TGTGCCACCAGCGGACTTAAAGATCGGGGCCTGGGGTTCCAAGAGACCCAGTACTTC. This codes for CATSGLKDRGLGFQETQYF.

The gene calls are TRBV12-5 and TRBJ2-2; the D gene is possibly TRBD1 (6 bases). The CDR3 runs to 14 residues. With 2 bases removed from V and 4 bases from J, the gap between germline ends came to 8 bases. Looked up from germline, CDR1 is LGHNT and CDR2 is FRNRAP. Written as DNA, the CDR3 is TGTGCTAGTGGTTTGCAGGGGAGCACCGGGGAGCTGTTTTTT. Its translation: CASGLQGSTGELFF. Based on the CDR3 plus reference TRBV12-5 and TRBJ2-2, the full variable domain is DARVTQTPRHKVTEMGQEVTMRCQPILGHNTVFWYRQTMMQGLELLAYFRNRAPLDDSGMPKDRFSAEMPDATLATLKIQPSEPRDSAVYFCASGLQGSTGELFFGEGSRLTVL.

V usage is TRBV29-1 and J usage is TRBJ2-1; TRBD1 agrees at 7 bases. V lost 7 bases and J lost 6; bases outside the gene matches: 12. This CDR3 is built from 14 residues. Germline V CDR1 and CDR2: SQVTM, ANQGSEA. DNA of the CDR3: TGCAGCGCTTTGGGACAGCGATCTTCCAATGAGCAGTTCTTC. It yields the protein CSALGQRSSNEQFF.

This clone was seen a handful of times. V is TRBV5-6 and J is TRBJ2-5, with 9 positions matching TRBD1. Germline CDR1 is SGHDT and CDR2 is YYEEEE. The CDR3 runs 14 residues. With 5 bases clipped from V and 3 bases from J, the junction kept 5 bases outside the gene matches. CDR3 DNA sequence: TGTGCCAGCAGGGGACAGGGATTGGAAGAGACCCAGTACTTC. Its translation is CASRGQGLEETQYF.

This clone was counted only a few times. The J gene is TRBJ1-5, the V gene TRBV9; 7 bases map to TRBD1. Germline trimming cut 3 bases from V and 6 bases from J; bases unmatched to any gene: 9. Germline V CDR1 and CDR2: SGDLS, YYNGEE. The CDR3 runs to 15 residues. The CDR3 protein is CASSASGGGGQPQHF. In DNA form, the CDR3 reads TGTGCCAGCAGCGCCTCAGGGGGTGGAGGTCAGCCCCAGCATTTT.

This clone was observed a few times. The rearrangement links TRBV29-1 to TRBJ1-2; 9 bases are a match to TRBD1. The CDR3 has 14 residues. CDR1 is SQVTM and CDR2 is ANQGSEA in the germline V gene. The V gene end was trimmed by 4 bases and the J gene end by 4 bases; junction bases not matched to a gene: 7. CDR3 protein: CSVAEGQGAYGYTF. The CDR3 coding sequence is TGCAGCGTTGCAGAGGGACAGGGAGCCTATGGCTACACCTTC.

Here the CDR3 reads CASSDSSGELGNEQFF. The CDR3, as DNA: TGCGCCAGCAGTGACTCTAGCGGGGAGCTGGGAAATGAGCAGTTCTTC. The rearrangement links TRBV10-1 to TRBJ2-1; 9 nucleotides match TRBD2. Germline CDR1 is WNHNN and CDR2 is SYGVQD (reference sequence). V lost 3 bases and J lost 7; bases outside the gene matches: 10. The CDR3 totals 16 residues.

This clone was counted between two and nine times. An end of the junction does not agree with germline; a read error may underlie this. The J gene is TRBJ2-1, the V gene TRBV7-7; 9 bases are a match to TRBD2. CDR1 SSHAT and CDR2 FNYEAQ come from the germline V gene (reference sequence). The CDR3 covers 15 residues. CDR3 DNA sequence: TGTGCTAGCAGACCGGCGGGGGGGCCTATGAATGAGCAGTTCTTC. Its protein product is CASRPAGGPMNEQFF.